This T cell receptor beta chain was sequenced in a study of blood T cell repertoires in COVID-19. Across the study: In each case, the material was cDNA or gDNA derived from T cells, B-cell-depleted T cells, or PBMCs.

Authors' methods: Estimated nucleated cell counts came from reference gene primer amplification. Using immunoSEQ multiplex PCR, the repertoire was profiled, and TCRdb retains in-frame clones only, with some absent. V and J calls and clone size are those listed in that table; D and trimming were worked out from the DNA. The profile covers about 74,000 clones, with roughly 87% appearing a single time and around 0.97% taken by the ten largest. Trimming removed 0 bases at V and 7 bases at J, with 15 bases between. The CDR3 is made up of 16 amino acids. Germline V gives CDR1 LGHNA, CDR2 YNFKEQ. The chain uses TRBV4-2 and TRBJ2-2; D may be TRBD2 (6 bases). Sequencing was performed on peripheral blood. The TCR originated in a woman between 50 and 59 years old in a cohort sampled during active COVID-19. The CDR3 bases are TGTGCCAGCAGCCAAGATGAGCCGGGAGTGTACGGGGAGCTGTTTTTT. Protein product: CASSQDEPGVYGELFF.